The T cell receptor beta chain under discussion was sequenced for a study of cytomegalovirus exposure and HLA in healthy donors. About the study: An analysis done earlier identified approximately 120 million unique TCR beta sequences from approximately 170 million T cells. Of about 390 genotyped donors, roughly 81% grouped in the Caucasian-associated ancestry cluster.

Regarding the study as a whole: Some TCR beta chains (164 of them) were listed as cytomegalovirus-associated.

With respect to this clone: As yet, its antigen is unknown.

PCR was performed using 60 Vbeta and 13 Jbeta primers. Sequencing used immunoSEQ multiplex PCR; TCRdb keeps in-frame clones, though not all of them. The sample includes tens of thousands of clones. The sample consisted of PBMCs. This receptor was obtained from a woman aged 18-29 years in good health and CMV-seronegative.

CDR3 loop: CATSRPMNTEAFF. The CDR3 region has the DNA TGTGCCACCAGCAGACCTATGAACACTGAAGCTTTCTTT. The rearrangement uses TRBV15 and TRBJ1-1; D ambiguous. The CDR3 covers 13 residues. Germline V gives CDR1 LNHNV, CDR2 YYDKDF (reference sequence). V was trimmed by 2 bases and J by 0 bases, leaving 4 bases between them.